Shown below are 21 T cell receptor beta chains from a single sample sequenced in a study of technical replicates of blood from a few donors. Sequencing was performed with immunoSEQ multiplex PCR; in TCRdb, only in-frame clones are kept and a portion is missing. The profile covers 40,000 to 65,000 clones, with about 86% appearing a single time and 5% to 6% taken by the ten largest. Sequencing was carried out using PBMCs. The source is a human donor in good health. Some clones in this sample may be carry-over from other donors' samples.

This sequence joins TRBV29-1 and TRBJ2-3; 9 positions match TRBD2. V shed 8 bases, J shed 4 bases, and the junction held 10 bases outside the gene matches. The germline V gene has CDR1 SQVTM and CDR2 ANQGSEA. The CDR3 is 14 amino acids. CDR3 bases: TGCAGCCTGGTGGGCGGGAGGGCCGCAGATACGCAGTATTTT. Protein product: CSLVGGRAADTQYF.

The chain recombines TRBV7-2 with TRBJ2-7; TRBD2 matches at 9 bases. The CDR3 runs 15 residues. Germline CDR1 SGHTA, CDR2 FQGNSA. After removal of 5 bases from V and 6 bases from J, the junction contained 11 bases not matched to a gene. The CDR3 region has the DNA TGTGCCAGCAGCGTAGGGACTAGCCCGTTGGGCGAGCAGTACTTC. Protein product: CASSVGTSPLGEQYF.

The V and J genes are TRBV27 and TRBJ1-5; D possibly corresponds to TRBD1 (6 bases). Germline V gene sequence: CDR1 MNHEY, CDR2 SMNVEV (reference sequence). V was clipped by 5 bases and J by 2 bases, with 10 bases between them. The CDR3 length is 14 residues. The DNA for the CDR3 is TGTGCCAGCAGTCAGGGGATACGCAATCAGCCCCAGCATTTT. Translation: CASSQGIRNQPQHF.

The rearrangement links TRBV10-3 to TRBJ1-1; maybe TRBD1 (6 bases). V shed 0 bases and J shed 4 bases, with 9 bases lying between them. The length of the CDR3 is 14 residues. Germline V gene data show CDR1 as ENHRY and CDR2 as SYGVKD. The CDR3 region is CAISESGARTEAFF. The CDR3 DNA reads TGTGCCATCAGTGAGTCGGGGGCCCGCACTGAAGCTTTCTTT.

The V call is TRBV29-1, the J call TRBJ2-5; 8 nucleotides match TRBD1. CDR1 and CDR2 (germline): SQVTM, ANQGSEA. The CDR3 length is 12 residues. Trimming took 3 bases from V and 5 from J; bases not matched to a gene: 2. Here the CDR3 reads CSVDRGLETQYF. DNA for the CDR3: TGCAGCGTTGACAGGGGGCTGGAGACCCAGTACTTC.

The rearrangement joins TRBV29-1 to TRBJ2-7; 9 bases agree with TRBD1. V shed 4 bases, J shed 0 bases, and the junction held 7 bases outside the gene matches. CDR3 length equals 15 residues. Looked up from germline, CDR1 is SQVTM and CDR2 is ANQGSEA. DNA for the CDR3: TGCAGCGTTGGTAGACCGACAGGGGGCTCCTACGAGCAGTACTTC. It yields the protein CSVGRPTGGSYEQYF.

The rearrangement joins TRBV21-1 to TRBJ1-1. TRBV21-1 corresponds to a pseudogene. This CDR3 comprises 16 residues. CDR3 in amino acids: CASSKERPRSNTEAFF. DNA of the CDR3: TGTGCCAGCAGCAAAGAGAGGCCTAGGTCGAACACTGAAGCTTTCTTT.

This rearrangement joins TRBV4-1 to TRBJ2-1; 12 bases agree with TRBD2. V was clipped by 3 bases and J by 10 bases; unmatched bases: 13. The CDR3 runs 17 residues. The V gene's germline CDR1 is MGHRA and CDR2 YSYEKL. Here the CDR3 reads CASSQSLPSGRGAEQFF. DNA of the CDR3: TGCGCCAGCAGCCAGTCGCTTCCTAGCGGGAGGGGGGCCGAGCAGTTCTTC.

This chain links TRBV15 with TRBJ2-1; 7 positions match TRBD2. The CDR3 runs to 17 residues. The ends lost 3 bases at V and 0 bases at J; junction bases unmatched: 8. Germline-derived CDR1 and CDR2 are LNHNV and YYDKDF (reference sequence). The CDR3 loop reads CATSSPPGGGSYNEQFF. The CDR3 nucleotides are TGTGCCACCAGCAGTCCTCCTGGCGGGGGCTCCTACAATGAGCAGTTCTTC.

The chain uses TRBV5-6 and TRBJ2-6, with 7 nucleotides matching TRBD2. Trimming removed 4 bases from V and 0 bases from J; junction bases left unmatched: 13. The germline V gene encodes CDR1 SGHDT and CDR2 YYEEEE. The CDR3 contains 19 residues. The CDR3: CASSPLLGGRASGANVLTF. CDR3 nucleotide sequence: TGTGCCAGCAGCCCCCTTTTAGGTGGGAGGGCCTCTGGGGCCAACGTCCTGACTTTC.

The chain joins TRBV6-1 to TRBJ2-5; TRBD1 agrees at 8 bases. Germline CDR1 MNHNS, CDR2 SASEGT. The CDR3 runs to 13 residues. With V trimmed by 5 bases and J by 5 bases, 4 bases remained unmatched. The CDR3 loop reads CASSWTGWETQYF. CDR3 DNA: TGTGCCAGCAGTTGGACAGGGTGGGAGACCCAGTACTTC.

This rearrangement joins TRBV6-4 to TRBJ1-2; D not resolved. Germline lookup yields CDR1 MRHNA and CDR2 SNTAGT. Deletions cut 4 bases from V and 6 bases from J, with 12 bases between. The CDR3 has 13 amino acids. The CDR3 is CASSAAEGNGYTF. DNA for the CDR3: TGTGCCAGCAGTGCCGCCGAGGGCAATGGCTACACCTTC.

The V gene is TRBV4-2, the J gene TRBJ2-1; tentatively, D is TRBD2 (6 bases). The CDR3 is made up of 16 amino acids. V was trimmed by 0 bases and J by 6 bases, leaving 15 bases between them. Germline V CDR1 and CDR2: LGHNA, YNFKEQ. CDR3: CASSQEGSGRGNEQFF. In DNA form, the CDR3 reads TGTGCCAGCAGCCAAGAAGGATCCGGGCGGGGCAATGAGCAGTTCTTC.

The chain is built from TRBV19 and TRBJ2-7; 10 bases fit TRBD1. With 7 bases clipped from V and 6 bases from J, the junction kept 15 bases outside the gene matches. The CDR3 consists of 16 residues. Germline V gene lookup returns CDR1 LNHDA and CDR2 SQIVND (reference sequence). CDR3 sequence reads: CASTGGSGTGVGEQYF. The CDR3 DNA sequence: TGTGCCAGTACCGGAGGATCCGGGACAGGGGTCGGCGAGCAGTACTTC.

This clone showed up just a few times. Here the CDR3 reads CASSLGQGRNNSPLHF. CDR3 DNA: TGTGCCAGCAGCCTCGGACAGGGTCGGAATAATTCACCCCTCCACTTT. J is TRBJ1-6 and V is TRBV4-2; TRBD1 matches at 8 bases. In germline, CDR1 is LGHNA, CDR2 YNFKEQ. The CDR3 length is 16 residues. With V trimmed by 4 bases and J by 5 bases, 7 bases remained unmatched.

The CDR3 protein is CSARTGTNYGYTF. The DNA of the CDR3 is TGCAGCGCCCGGACAGGGACTAACTATGGCTACACCTTC. The V and J genes are TRBV29-1 and TRBJ1-2; TRBD1 matches at 8 bases. V lost 7 bases, J lost 0 bases, and 4 bases stayed unmatched. There are 13 residues in the CDR3. Germline-derived CDR1 and CDR2 are SQVTM and ANQGSEA.

This chain links TRBV5-5 with TRBJ1-1; TRBD1 aligns across 7 bases. Germline CDR1 and CDR2: SGHKS and YYEKEE (reference sequence). The CDR3 runs 16 residues. V gave up 4 bases and J gave up 1 base; unmatched junction bases: 10. The chain's CDR3 is CASSLTPGQTNTEAFF. The CDR3 bases are TGTGCCAGCAGCCTAACTCCGGGACAGACGAACACTGAAGCTTTCTTT.

The chain links TRBV15 to TRBJ2-5; D may be TRBD2 (6 bases). Trimming removed 4 bases at V and 5 bases at J, with 11 bases between. Germline CDR1 reads LNHNV; CDR2 reads YYDKDF (reference sequence). This CDR3 comprises 13 residues. CDR3 residues: CATSTRDSETQYF. CDR3 DNA: TGTGCCACCAGCACACGGGACTCGGAGACCCAGTACTTC.

V gene TRBV11-2 combines with J gene TRBJ1-2; D perhaps matches TRBD1 (6 bases). This CDR3 contains 16 residues. V was cut by 3 bases and J by 4 bases, with 18 bases left in between. Per germline, CDR1 SGHAT and CDR2 FQNNGV. The CDR3: CASSFYSRGSGYGYTF. The CDR3 nucleotides read TGTGCCAGCAGCTTTTATTCCAGGGGATCCGGCTATGGCTACACCTTC.

The chain recombines TRBV9 with TRBJ1-3, with a possible D match to TRBD1 (5 bases). The CDR3 spans 15 residues. Germline CDR1 and CDR2: SGDLS and YYNGEE. Trimming left V 4 bases short and J 2 bases short, with 13 bases between. Here the CDR3 reads CASSPPRAPGNTIYF. The CDR3 coding sequence is TGTGCCAGCAGCCCGCCCAGGGCCCCTGGAAACACCATATATTTT.

The chain joins TRBV7-2 to TRBJ2-5, with 9 nucleotides matching TRBD2. CDR1 is SGHTA, CDR2 FQGNSA, per germline. Losses at the gene ends were 1 base for V and 2 bases for J; bases not matched to a gene: 5. The CDR3 contains 16 residues. CDR3 in DNA: TGTGCCAGCAGCTTAGGTCTCGCGGGGGGGCAAGAGACCCAGTACTTC. As protein: CASSLGLAGGQETQYF.